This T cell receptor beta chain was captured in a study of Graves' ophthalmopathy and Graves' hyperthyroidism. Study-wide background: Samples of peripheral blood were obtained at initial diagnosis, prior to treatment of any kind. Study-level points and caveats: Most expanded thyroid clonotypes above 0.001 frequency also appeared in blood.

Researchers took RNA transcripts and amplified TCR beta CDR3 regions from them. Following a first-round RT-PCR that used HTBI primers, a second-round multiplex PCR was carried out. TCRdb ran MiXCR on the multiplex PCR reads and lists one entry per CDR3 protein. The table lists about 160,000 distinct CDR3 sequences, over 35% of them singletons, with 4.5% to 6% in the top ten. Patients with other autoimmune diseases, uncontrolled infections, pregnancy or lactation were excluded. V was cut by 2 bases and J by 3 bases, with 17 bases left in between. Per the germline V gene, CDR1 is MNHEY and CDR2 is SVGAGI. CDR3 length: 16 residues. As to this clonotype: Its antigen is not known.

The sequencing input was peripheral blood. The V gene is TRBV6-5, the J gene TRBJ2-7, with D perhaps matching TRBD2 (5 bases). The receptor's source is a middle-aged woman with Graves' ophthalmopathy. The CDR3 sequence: CASSYGGSGRDYEQYF. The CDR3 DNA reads TGTGCCAGCAGTTACGGTGGCAGTGGGAGAGACTACGAGCAGTACTTC.